Below, 18 T cell receptor beta chains from the same sample are listed, as sequenced in a study of T cell repertoires in cytomegalovirus infection. TCRdb called the reads again in MiXCR, with one record for every CDR3 protein. The sample lists hundreds of thousands of distinct CDR3 sequences, roughly 15% occurring once. The sequencing sample was made of PBMCs. The receptors shown here come from a human donor in good health (CMV status not recorded). Some clones in this sample may be carry-over from other donors' samples.

This chain joins TRBV20-1 and TRBJ1-4; D not resolved. V lost 2 bases to trimming and J lost 6 bases, with 10 bases between them. The length of the CDR3 is 13 residues. Germline V gene lookup returns CDR1 DFQATT and CDR2 SNEGSKA (reference sequence). In DNA form, the CDR3 reads TGCAGTGCTAGATCAGGTGGCGATGAAAAACTGTTTTTT. Translation: CSARSGGDEKLFF.

A few counts support this clonotype. J is TRBJ2-3 and V is TRBV11-1; possibly TRBD1 for D (6 bases). V gave up 3 bases and J gave up 4 bases, with 20 bases separating them. The CDR3 runs to 17 residues. CDR1 and CDR2 (germline): SGHAT, FQDESV (reference sequence). CDR3 in amino acids: CASSLGPPQGRADTQYF. CDR3 nucleotide sequence: TGTGCCAGCAGCTTGGGGCCCCCACAGGGTCGCGCAGATACGCAGTATTTT.

This clonotype was seen repeatedly, ten times or more. This sequence joins TRBV12-3 or TRBV12-4 and TRBJ2-1, with D perhaps matching TRBD1 (5 bases). Trimming shortened V by 1 base and J by 0 bases, and 7 bases separated the two germline ends. This CDR3 is 15 amino acids long. In DNA form, the CDR3 reads TGTGCCAGCAGTTTAGGACAGAGCTCCTACAATGAGCAGTTCTTC. Protein sequence: CASSLGQSSYNEQFF.

At least ten counts were recorded for this clonotype. The V and J genes are TRBV7-9 and TRBJ2-6; no reliable D call. The germline CDR1 and CDR2 sequences are SEHNR and FQNEAQ (reference sequence). The CDR3 totals 15 residues. V dropped 5 bases and J dropped 0 bases, with 8 bases sitting between them. CDR3 coding DNA: TGTGCCAGCAGCGCCCGGAGCTCTGGGGCCAACGTCCTGACTTTC. This translates into CASSARSSGANVLTF. Combining the CDR3 with reference TRBV7-9 and TRBJ2-6 gives the whole variable domain DTGVSQNPRHKITKRGQNVTFRCDPISEHNRLYWYRQTLGQGPEFLTYFQNEAQLEKSRLLSDRFSAERPKGSFSTLEIQRTEQGDSAMYLCASSARSSGANVLTFGAGSRLTVL.

The V call is TRBV24-1, the J call TRBJ2-1; D perhaps matches TRBD1 (6 bases). The CDR3 length is 18 residues. CDR1 and CDR2 from the germline V gene are KGHDR and SFDVKD. V shed 1 base and J shed 0 bases, with 15 bases lying between them. The chain's CDR3 is CATSDLGPGTSSYNEQFF. The CDR3 nucleotides read TGTGCCACCAGTGATTTAGGACCCGGGACAAGCTCCTACAATGAGCAGTTCTTC.

In its sample, this clonotype was seen many times. V usage is TRBV7-2 and J usage is TRBJ2-7; 10 nucleotides match TRBD2. Germline values: CDR1 SGHTA, CDR2 FQGNSA. The CDR3 spans 16 residues. Trimming took 1 base from V and 0 from J; bases not matched to a gene: 3. The CDR3 sequence: CASSLGPSGGSYEQYF. Written as DNA, the CDR3 is TGTGCCAGCAGCTTAGGCCCTAGCGGGGGCTCCTACGAGCAGTACTTC.

This clonotype was found many times. This chain joins TRBV11-2 and TRBJ1-6, with 7 bases identical to TRBD1. CDR3 length: 14 amino acids. Germline CDR1 reads SGHAT; CDR2 reads FQNNGV. V lost 5 bases, J lost 10 bases, and 8 bases stayed unmatched. In DNA form, the CDR3 reads TGTGCCAGCAGCACCCGGGACAGCCCCTCACCCCTCCACTTT. Its protein is CASSTRDSPSPLHF.

This clonotype was seen at least ten times. J is TRBJ2-3 and V is TRBV6-5; TRBD2 agrees at 12 bases. CDR3 length: 16 residues. V lost 8 bases and J lost 7; bases outside the gene matches: 13. CDR1 is MNHEY, CDR2 SVGAGI, per germline. The CDR3: CASRRSASGGEYTQYF. The CDR3 DNA is TGTGCCAGCCGACGGAGTGCTAGCGGGGGGGAATATACGCAGTATTTT.

There are a few counts of this clonotype. The chain joins TRBV19 to TRBJ2-1; D is unresolved. With 6 bases removed from V and 7 bases from J, the gap between germline ends came to 16 bases. The germline V gene encodes CDR1 LNHDA and CDR2 SQIVND (reference sequence). This CDR3 has 14 amino acids. As DNA, the CDR3 is TGTGCCAGTAGCCTTCCGTCCCCAGGAAATGAGCAGTTCTTC. Its protein product is CASSLPSPGNEQFF.

The sample holds one count of this clonotype. The CDR3 spells CAISESLTFGHYGYTF. The CDR3 nucleotides are TGTGCCATCAGTGAGTCTTTGACATTCGGACACTATGGCTACACCTTC. The genes are TRBV10-3 and TRBJ1-2; D is unclear. The germline V and J ends were trimmed by 0 bases and 3 bases, with 14 bases remaining between them. CDR3 length: 16 amino acids. Germline-derived CDR1 and CDR2 are ENHRY and SYGVKD.

In this sample, this clonotype turned up a few times. V gene TRBV7-9 combines with J gene TRBJ1-1, with D possibly being TRBD1 (5 bases). V was clipped by 5 bases and J by 6 bases, with 13 bases between them. Germline CDR1 SEHNR, CDR2 FQNEAQ (reference sequence). This CDR3 is 13 amino acids long. The chain's CDR3 is CASSGAGRAEAFF. DNA for the CDR3: TGTGCCAGCAGCGGAGCAGGGAGGGCTGAAGCTTTCTTT.

This clonotype has at least ten counts. V and J are TRBV5-4 and TRBJ1-1; a possible D gene is TRBD1 (6 bases). CDR1 SGHNT and CDR2 YYREEE come from the germline V gene (reference sequence). V was clipped by 4 bases and J by 0 bases, with 19 bases between them. The CDR3 contains 17 residues. CDR3 protein: CASSPTGFGEMNTEAFF. The DNA of the CDR3 is TGTGCCAGCAGCCCAACAGGGTTCGGGGAGATGAACACTGAAGCTTTCTTT.

This clonotype appeared many times. The chain couples TRBV7-2 to TRBJ1-1; D call uncertain. The CDR3 consists of 12 residues. In germline, CDR1 is SGHTA, CDR2 FQGNSA. V was pared by 6 bases and J by 1 base, with 6 bases between. Here the CDR3 reads CASRGRNTEAFF. The DNA of the CDR3 is TGTGCCAGCAGGGGCAGGAACACTGAAGCTTTCTTT.

This clonotype showed up many times. The rearrangement uses TRBV7-2 and TRBJ2-5; 12 bases align to TRBD2. This CDR3 has 16 residues. V was pared by 3 bases and J by 2 bases, with 4 bases of the junction left unmatched. Per germline, CDR1 SGHTA and CDR2 FQGNSA. The CDR3 DNA reads TGTGCCAGCAGCTTTCTAGCGGGGGGGATTCAAGAGACCCAGTACTTC. Its translation is CASSFLAGGIQETQYF.

This clonotype occurred a few times. J is TRBJ2-7 and V is TRBV5-5; 9 bases are a match to TRBD1. There are 15 residues in the CDR3. Germline V gives CDR1 SGHKS, CDR2 YYEKEE (reference sequence). J gave up 0 bases and V 1 base, and 2 bases lay outside the gene matches. The CDR3 DNA is TGTGCCAGCAGCTTGCGGGACAGGGACTCCTACGAGCAGTACTTC. It encodes CASSLRDRDSYEQYF.

The chain links TRBV2 to TRBJ2-5; D call uncertain. The CDR3 is made up of 11 amino acids. Trimming shortened V by 5 bases and J by 3 bases, and 4 bases separated the two germline ends. Germline values: CDR1 SNHLY, CDR2 FYNNEI. The CDR3, as DNA: TGTGCCAGCAGTACAGAAGAGACCCAGTACTTC. This sequence encodes CASSTEETQYF.

A few counts support this clonotype. This chain links TRBV2 with TRBJ1-6; TRBD1 might be the D (5 bases). Germline CDR1 reads SNHLY; CDR2 reads FYNNEI. V was pared by 8 bases and J by 7 bases, with 18 bases between. This CDR3 has 15 residues. The CDR3 DNA follows: TGTGCCAGCCTCCAGGAGACCGGGGGGAATTCACCCCTCCACTTT. Translating it yields CASLQETGGNSPLHF.

The chain joins TRBV19 to TRBJ1-5; 7 nucleotides match TRBD1. The CDR3 length is 15 residues. Germline V gene lookup returns CDR1 LNHDA and CDR2 SQIVND (reference sequence). J lost 2 bases, V lost 7 bases, and 8 bases had no gene match. CDR3 residues: CASNGRQGGNQPQHF. The CDR3 DNA reads TGTGCCAGTAATGGGAGACAGGGAGGCAATCAGCCCCAGCATTTT.